Below are 7 T cell receptor beta chains sequenced from a single sample in a study of blood T cell repertoires in COVID-19 (dated by TCRdb to the early 2020s). The library was made by the immunoSEQ multiplex PCR assay. What TCRdb holds here is the immuneACCESS table cut down to in-frame rearrangements. Part of the clones is not present; checked against another copy, under half of the missing clones reflect an unresolved V gene, and the others are unexplained. Present in this sample are about 180,000 clones, approximately 87% of which were seen just once. The ten largest clones represent less than 25% of the sample. Sequencing used peripheral blood. The receptors were sampled from a man between 65 and 79 years old with active or convalescent COVID-19.

The chain carries TRBV24-1 and TRBJ2-7; 11 nucleotides line up with TRBD1. Trimming took 4 bases from V and 6 from J; bases not matched to a gene: 4. The CDR3 is 14 amino acids. Germline V gene sequence: CDR1 KGHDR, CDR2 SFDVKD. The CDR3: CATSDRTGGSEQYF. CDR3 in DNA: TGTGCCACCAGTGACCGGACAGGGGGCAGCGAGCAGTACTTC.

J is TRBJ2-2 and V is TRBV4-3; 7 positions match TRBD2. CDR3 size: 19 residues. Germline CDR1 is LGHNA and CDR2 is YSLEER. After removal of 4 bases from V and 2 bases from J, the junction contained 16 bases not matched to a gene. The DNA for the CDR3 is TGCGCCAGCAGCCCCACCCCCGGTGGTCTAGCGGAAAACACCGGGGAGCTGTTTTTT. It yields the protein CASSPTPGGLAENTGELFF.

The CDR3 DNA reads TGTGCCAGCACCCCGGGAGGATGGGGCACAGATACGCAGTATTTT. This codes for CASTPGGWGTDTQYF. The J gene is TRBJ2-3, the V gene TRBV9; 7 positions agree with TRBD2. This CDR3 has 15 residues. The germline V gene has CDR1 SGDLS and CDR2 YYNGEE. V was clipped by 6 bases and J by 1 base; unmatched bases: 8.

V and J are TRBV20-1 and TRBJ2-2; 8 bases line up with TRBD1. V gave up 3 bases and J gave up 8 bases; unmatched junction bases: 8. Germline loops: CDR1 DFQATT, CDR2 SNEGSKA (reference sequence). This CDR3 comprises 14 residues. The CDR3 spells CSASPAGGSGELFF. CDR3 nucleotide sequence: TGCAGTGCTAGTCCCGCAGGGGGCTCGGGGGAGCTGTTTTTT.

This sequence joins TRBV4-3 and TRBJ1-2, with a tentative D call TRBD1 (5 bases). With 0 bases removed from V and 4 bases from J, the gap between germline ends came to 12 bases. The CDR3 is 15 amino acids. The germline V gene has CDR1 LGHNA and CDR2 YSLEER. CDR3 sequence: CASSQDWKGLYGYTF. Written as DNA, the CDR3 is TGCGCCAGCAGCCAAGATTGGAAGGGGCTCTATGGCTACACCTTC.

This sequence joins TRBV28 and TRBJ2-5; TRBD2 might be the D (5 bases). The CDR3 consists of 15 residues. V lost 5 bases to trimming and J lost 5 bases, with 18 bases between them. From germline, CDR1 is MDHEN and CDR2 SYDVKM. This chain's CDR3 is CASSRYRLAGETQYF. Here the CDR3 DNA reads TGTGCCAGCAGTCGGTATCGCCTCGCGGGTGAGACCCAGTACTTC. The complete variable domain, with remaining parts taken from reference TRBV28 and TRBJ2-5, reads DVKVTQSSRYLVKRTGEKVFLECVQDMDHENMFWYRQDPGLGLRLIYFSYDVKMKEKGDIPEGYSVSREKKERFSLILESASTNQTSMYLCASSRYRLAGETQYFGPGTRLLVL.

The CDR3 DNA sequence: TGTGCCACCAGTGATTCGGGACAGGGGAAGGGCTACACCTTC. It is translated as CATSDSGQGKGYTF. The V gene is TRBV24-1, the J gene TRBJ1-2, with TRBD1 identical over 10 bases. This CDR3 is built from 14 residues. Losses at the gene ends were 2 bases for V and 8 bases for J; bases not matched to a gene: 4. Germline V CDR1 and CDR2: KGHDR, SFDVKD.